The 16 T cell receptor beta chains presented below share a single source sample, sequenced in a study of read filtering for tumor transcriptome and immune sequencing. Molecular barcoded adaptors covering alpha/delta and beta/gamma chains were used on 400 ng RNA. TCRdb ran MiXCR on the reads and lists one entry per CDR3 protein. The sample includes 65,000 or so distinct CDR3 sequences, roughly a fifth seen only once; the top ten take around 9.9%. The source material was a population of CD138-negative cells sorted from bone marrow. The origin of the receptors is a donor aged 40 or older with multiple myeloma.

This clonotype has a count of ten or more. This sequence joins TRBV7-8 and TRBJ1-1; 9 bases agree with TRBD1. V gave up 4 bases and J gave up 5 bases; unmatched junction bases: 14. This CDR3 is built from 17 residues. CDR1 is SGHVS, CDR2 FQNEAQ, per germline. CDR3 nucleotide sequence: TGTGCCAGCAGCTCCGGACAGGGGCAGATACGAAGGACTGAAGCTTTCTTT. This gives the protein CASSSGQGQIRRTEAFF.

This clonotype showed up many times. This chain joins TRBV6-5 and TRBJ2-1; 10 nucleotides align to TRBD1. Trimming removed 6 bases from V and 4 bases from J; junction bases left unmatched: 6. Germline CDR1 MNHEY, CDR2 SVGAGI. The CDR3 runs 15 residues. This chain's CDR3 is CASSRGQGEYNEQFF. CDR3 bases: TGTGCCAGCAGCCGCGGACAGGGGGAATACAATGAGCAGTTCTTC.

This clonotype has ten or more counts. This chain links TRBV5-6 with TRBJ1-4, with 12 bases identical to TRBD1. In germline, CDR1 is SGHDT, CDR2 YYEEEE. CDR3 length: 14 amino acids. V gave up 4 bases and J gave up 8 bases; unmatched junction bases: 3. CDR3 nucleotide sequence: TGTGCCAGCAGCCGGGACAGGGGGCGAGAAAAACTGTTTTTT. Its protein product is CASSRDRGREKLFF. The entire variable domain, with the rest obtained from reference TRBV5-6 and TRBJ1-4, is as follows: DAGVTQSPTHLIKTRGQQVTLRCSPKSGHDTVSWYQQALGQGPQFIFQYYEEEERQRGNFPDRFSGHQFPNYSSELNVNALLLGDSALYLCASSRDRGREKLFFGSGTQLSVL.

The V and J genes are TRBV20-1 and TRBJ2-5; D gene unclear. V was cut by 7 bases and J by 5 bases, with 14 bases left in between. The CDR3 totals 12 residues. CDR1 is DFQATT and CDR2 is SNEGSKA in the germline V gene (reference sequence). This CDR3 is CSVFGRSETQYF. Written as DNA, the CDR3 is TGCAGTGTATTTGGGCGGTCCGAGACCCAGTACTTC.

This clonotype was seen many times. The rearrangement links TRBV7-2 to TRBJ1-5, with 7 bases lining up with TRBD1. Trimming removed 3 bases from V and 7 bases from J; junction bases left unmatched: 6. The CDR3 consists of 14 residues. In germline, CDR1 is SGHTA, CDR2 FQGNSA. The CDR3 sequence: CASSFSQGGQPQHF. The CDR3 region has the DNA TGTGCCAGCAGCTTCTCTCAGGGGGGCCAGCCCCAGCATTTT.

Comments on this clonotype: This may stem from a read error, because a much larger clone lies one nucleotide away. The gene calls are TRBV7-9 and TRBJ2-3; D perhaps matches TRBD1 (6 bases). The V end was cut by 2 bases, the J end by 3 bases, with 9 bases between. Germline CDR1 SEHNR, CDR2 FQNEAQ (reference sequence). The CDR3 consists of 14 residues. CDR3 coding DNA: TGTGCCAGCAGCTTAATTAGGGGGACAGATACGCAGTATTTT. It encodes CASSLIRGTDTQYF.

This clonotype was observed at least ten times. The V call is TRBV5-6, the J call TRBJ1-1; D gene unclear. CDR1 SGHDT and CDR2 YYEEEE come from the germline V gene. V was cut by 2 bases and J by 5 bases, with 10 bases left in between. This CDR3 has 13 residues. The CDR3 sequence: CASSLMEITEAFF. The CDR3 nucleotides read TGTGCCAGCAGCTTAATGGAGATAACTGAAGCTTTCTTT. Full variable domain (outside the CDR3, taken from reference TRBV5-6 and TRBJ1-1): DAGVTQSPTHLIKTRGQQVTLRCSPKSGHDTVSWYQQALGQGPQFIFQYYEEEERQRGNFPDRFSGHQFPNYSSELNVNALLLGDSALYLCASSLMEITEAFFGQGTRLTVV.

About this clonotype: Being one base from a much bigger clone, this may be a read error. V and J are TRBV7-2 and TRBJ2-7; TRBD2 matches at 10 bases. CDR1 and CDR2 from the germline V gene are SGHTA and FQGNSA. The CDR3 is 15 amino acids. V shed 3 bases, J shed 9 bases, and the junction held 11 bases outside the gene matches. For the CDR3, the DNA is TGTGCCAGCAGCTTGGGGCCCGGGACTAGCGAGGTGCAGTACTTC. It yields the protein CASSLGPGTSEVQYF.

In its sample, this clonotype was seen many times. The V gene is TRBV28, the J gene TRBJ2-6; 9 bases agree with TRBD2. The CDR3 runs to 18 residues. The germline gives CDR1 MDHEN, CDR2 SYDVKM. Germline trimming cut 2 bases from V and 2 bases from J; bases unmatched to any gene: 7. The CDR3 region is CASSLEVAGVPGANVLTF. CDR3 DNA sequence: TGTGCCAGCAGTTTAGAGGTAGCGGGAGTACCTGGGGCCAACGTCCTGACTTTC.

This clonotype has at least ten counts. The rearrangement uses TRBV29-1 and TRBJ1-2; 8 bases map to TRBD1. CDR1 and CDR2 from the germline V gene are SQVTM and ANQGSEA. The CDR3 has 14 residues. The V segment lost 6 bases and the J segment 0 bases; nucleotides outside the gene matches: 6. CDR3 nucleotide sequence: TGCAGCGTCAAATCGGACAGGGCTAACTATGGCTACACCTTC. Protein sequence: CSVKSDRANYGYTF.

This clonotype occurred many times. This chain joins TRBV5-1 and TRBJ2-5; 10 nucleotides line up with TRBD1. Germline values: CDR1 SGHRS, CDR2 YFSETQ. Losses at the gene ends were 8 bases for V and 0 bases for J; bases not matched to a gene: 4. This CDR3 is built from 14 residues. CDR3 amino acids: CARTGTGDQETQYF. The CDR3 nucleotides are TGCGCCAGGACCGGGACAGGGGACCAAGAGACCCAGTACTTC.

By share, this clonotype ranks as medium-sized. The chain employs TRBV7-6 and TRBJ2-1; 16 positions agree with TRBD2. CDR1 is SGHVS and CDR2 is FNYEAQ in the germline V gene. This CDR3 has 17 residues. Unmatched junction bases numbered 7, after V lost 5 bases and J lost 6 bases. The CDR3 DNA sequence: TGTGCCAGCAGCCCGGGAGGGACTAGCGGGGGGGGCAATGAGCAGTTCTTC. It is translated as CASSPGGTSGGGNEQFF.

In this sample, this clonotype turned up many times. This chain uses TRBV4-1 with TRBJ2-1; a possible D gene is TRBD2 (5 bases). Trimming shortened V by 0 bases and J by 4 bases, and 10 bases separated the two germline ends. This CDR3 has 15 residues. Germline loops: CDR1 MGHRA, CDR2 YSYEKL. The CDR3 coding sequence is TGCGCCAGCAGCCAAGAGAGGGTACAGTACAATGAGCAGTTCTTC. This codes for CASSQERVQYNEQFF.

The table lists this clonotype with many counts. CDR3 residues: CASSQRREAGEDTQYF. As DNA, the CDR3 is TGTGCCAGCAGCCAAAGGAGGGAAGCGGGAGAAGATACGCAGTATTTT. V and J are TRBV14 and TRBJ2-3; 8 positions match TRBD2. The germline V gene encodes CDR1 SGHDN and CDR2 FVKESK. With 2 bases clipped from V and 5 bases from J, the junction kept 9 bases outside the gene matches. The CDR3 consists of 16 residues.

Ten or more counts support this clonotype. CDR3 DNA: TGTGCCAGCAGCTTAGCCCGACTAGCGGGGGCAGGAGATACGCAGTATTTT. Encoded protein: CASSLARLAGAGDTQYF. The genes are TRBV7-9 and TRBJ2-3; 12 nucleotides line up with TRBD2. The CDR3 contains 17 residues. Germline V gives CDR1 SEHNR, CDR2 FQNEAQ (reference sequence). V was pared by 0 bases and J by 5 bases, with 6 bases of the junction left unmatched.

A remark on this clonotype: Just one base apart from a much larger clone, this may be a read error. The V gene is TRBV9, the J gene TRBJ2-3; D is unclear. V shed 0 bases and J shed 6 bases, with 17 bases lying between them. CDR1 and CDR2 (germline): SGDLS, YYNGEE. The CDR3 extends over 16 amino acids. DNA of the CDR3: TGTGCCAGCAGCGTAGAGGGCGGCCTAGGGATGGATACGCAGTATTTT. Protein: CASSVEGGLGMDTQYF. Complete variable domain (other parts from reference TRBV9 and TRBJ2-3): DSGVTQTPKHLITATGQRVTLRCSPRSGDLSVYWYQQSLDQGLQFLIQYYNGEERAKGNILERFSAQQFPDLHSELNLSSLELGDSALYFCASSVEGGLGMDTQYFGPGTRLTVL.